This is a list of T cell receptor beta chains from one sample in a study of T cell changes during pregnancy in multiple sclerosis. Using immunoSEQ multiplex PCR, the repertoire was profiled, and TCRdb retains in-frame clones only, with some absent. The table records 70,000 to 80,000 clones, approximately 91% of them present only once. The input for sequencing was peripheral blood, taken before pregnancy. These receptors were obtained from a female donor with multiple sclerosis, enrolled in a pregnancy study. Both conserved end residues are part of each CDR3. Each record gives: clone size, V gene, D gene, J gene, CDR3 DNA, CDR3 protein. A D gene is named only where the DNA matches it firmly. Clone sizes are given selectively: once, few, many, or a class where the clone is expanded.

.,TRBV5-8,.,TRBJ2-1,TGTGCCACCCAATCCTACAATGAGCAGTTCTTC,CATQSYNEQFF
.,TRBV27,.,TRBJ1-5,TGTGCCAGCAGTTTATCCAGGGGTTATAGCAATCAGCCCCAGCATTTT,CASSLSRGYSNQPQHF
.,TRBV7-8,.,TRBJ2-2,TGTGCCAGCAGCTTGGCTAGGCACACCGGGGAGCTGTTTTTT,CASSLARHTGELFF
.,TRBV6-1,.,TRBJ1-1,TGTGCCAGCAGTGAAATTCCGAGGATCGAAGCTTTCTTT,CASSEIPRIEAFF
.,TRBV19,TRBD1,TRBJ1-1,TGTGCCAGTGGACTGGGACAGTTGAACACTGAAGCTTTCTTT,CASGLGQLNTEAFF
.,TRBV2,TRBD1,TRBJ1-1,TGTGCCAGCAGCGAAAACCGGGACAGGGTAGTGAAGACTGAAGCTTTCTTT,CASSENRDRVVKTEAFF
once,TRBV30,.,TRBJ2-1,TGTGCCTGGAGTGTACGTCTAGCGAATGAGCAGTTCTTC,CAWSVRLANEQFF
.,TRBV4-1,.,TRBJ2-2,TGCGCCAGCAGCCCCTTTTTTACGGTCGGGACCGGGGAGCTGTTTTTT,CASSPFFTVGTGELFF
.,TRBV5-1,TRBD1,TRBJ2-5,TGCGCCAGCAGCTTGGCGACCGGGACAGGGGAGGGAGAGACCCAGTACTTC,CASSLATGTGEGETQYF
.,TRBV11-2,.,TRBJ1-4,TGTGCCAGCAGCTTAGGAGTCGGTGCAACTAATGAAAAACTGTTTTTT,CASSLGVGATNEKLFF
.,TRBV7-9,.,TRBJ1-2,TGTGCCAGCAGTTACGGGATGACCAACTATGGCTACACCTTC,CASSYGMTNYGYTF
.,TRBV27,.,TRBJ1-1,TGTGCCAGCGGCGTGACAGGTAACACTGAAGCTTTCTTT,CASGVTGNTEAFF
.,TRBV11-1,.,TRBJ1-1,TGTGCCAGCAGCTGGCACACTGAAGCTTTCTTT,CASSWHTEAFF
few,TRBV6-1,TRBD1,TRBJ1-6,TGTGCCAGCAGTGGAGATCAGGGACAGGGCACAGTCCCCCTCCACTTT,CASSGDQGQGTVPLHF
.,TRBV7-2,TRBD1,TRBJ2-7,TGTGCCAGCAGCTTGAGCGGACAGGGTGACGAGCAGTACTTC,CASSLSGQGDEQYF
once,TRBV13,TRBD1,TRBJ1-4,TGTGCCAGCAGCCCCCGGACAGGGGCAAGGGAAAAACTGTTTTTT,CASSPRTGAREKLFF
.,TRBV6-5,TRBD1,TRBJ1-1,TGTGCCAGCAGTCCGGACAGGGCTGAATATACTGAAGCTTTCTTT,CASSPDRAEYTEAFF
.,TRBV6-4,TRBD1,TRBJ1-2,TGTGCCAGCAGTACCTCGGGACAGGGGACTGATGGCTACACCTTC,CASSTSGQGTDGYTF
.,TRBV4-2,TRBD1,TRBJ2-7,TGTGCCAGCAGCCAACAGGGGGCGTACGAGCAGTACTTC,CASSQQGAYEQYF
.,TRBV11-3,.,TRBJ1-1,TGTGCCAGCAAGGGGAGGTCCACTGAAGCTTTCTTT,CASKGRSTEAFF
.,TRBV7-9,.,TRBJ2-5,TGTGCCAGCAGCGAGGCGTACCAAGAGACCCAGTACTTC,CASSEAYQETQYF
.,TRBV7-9,TRBD1,TRBJ1-4,TGTGCCAGCAGAGCTACAGGGGCAACTAATGAAAAACTGTTTTTT,CASRATGATNEKLFF
.,TRBV5-6,.,TRBJ2-5,TGTGCCAGCAGCTTTACGGGGCAAGAGACCCAGTACTTC,CASSFTGQETQYF
.,TRBV18,TRBD2,TRBJ2-3,TGTGCCAGCTCACCACCGGGACTAGCGGGGAAAGATACGCAGTATTTT,CASSPPGLAGKDTQYF
.,TRBV4-2,.,TRBJ1-4,TGTGCCAGCAGCCAATCGTGGTCAGCGGCTACTAATGAAAAACTGTTTTTT,CASSQSWSAATNEKLFF
.,TRBV19,.,TRBJ2-7,TGTGCCAGTAGCCCTGGGGGCACTTACGAGCAGTACTTC,CASSPGGTYEQYF
.,TRBV4-3,.,TRBJ1-5,TGCGCCAGCAGCCAAGGGAGGGTGCGCCATCAGCCCCAGCATTTT,CASSQGRVRHQPQHF
.,TRBV19,.,TRBJ2-7,TGTGCCAGTAGTATTGGTAGCTCCTACGAGCAGTACTTC,CASSIGSSYEQYF
.,TRBV6-6,TRBD2,TRBJ2-5,TGTGCCAGCAGAACACCGGGACTAGCGGGGGGGCCTCCTAACTTC,CASRTPGLAGGPPNF
.,TRBV6-6,.,TRBJ1-2,TGTGCCAGCAGTAATACAGGAGACTATGGCTACACCTTC,CASSNTGDYGYTF
.,TRBV30,.,TRBJ2-5,TGTGCCTGGAGTTCGCCGGGACTTGAAGAGACCCAGTACTTC,CAWSSPGLEETQYF
.,TRBV6-5,.,TRBJ1-4,TGTGCCAGCAGTTTCGGAACAGCAGATAATGAAAAACTGTTTTTT,CASSFGTADNEKLFF
.,TRBV11-2,TRBD2,TRBJ2-7,TGTGCCAGCAGCATTTCCCTAGCGGGAGGGCCCAGCTACGAGCAGTACTTC,CASSISLAGGPSYEQYF
once,TRBV7-9,TRBD2,TRBJ2-2,TGTGCCAGCAGCTCCGGGACTAGCGGGAACACCGGGGAGCTGTTTTTT,CASSSGTSGNTGELFF
.,TRBV6-1,.,TRBJ1-4,TGTGCCAGCACTGGAGGGACAACTAATGAAAAACTGTTTTTT,CASTGGTTNEKLFF
.,TRBV4-2,TRBD1,TRBJ1-2,TGTGCCAGCAGCCAAGAGGCAGGGGGTCGCTCTAACTATGGCTACACCTTC,CASSQEAGGRSNYGYTF
.,TRBV10-3,.,TRBJ1-1,TGTGCCATCAGTTCACCGACAGTATTGAACACTGAAGCTTTCTTT,CAISSPTVLNTEAFF